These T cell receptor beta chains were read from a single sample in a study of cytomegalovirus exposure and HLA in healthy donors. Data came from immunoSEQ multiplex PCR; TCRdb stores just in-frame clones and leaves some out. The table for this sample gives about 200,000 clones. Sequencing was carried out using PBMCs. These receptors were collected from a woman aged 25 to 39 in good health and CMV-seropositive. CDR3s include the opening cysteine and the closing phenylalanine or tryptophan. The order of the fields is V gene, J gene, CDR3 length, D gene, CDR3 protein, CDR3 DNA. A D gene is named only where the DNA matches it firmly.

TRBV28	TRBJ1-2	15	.	CASSLPSGALYGYTF	TGTGCCAGCAGTTTACCGTCAGGGGCTCTCTATGGCTACACCTTC
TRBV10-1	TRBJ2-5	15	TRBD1	CASRAGTGGQETQYF	TGCGCCAGCAGGGCCGGGACAGGGGGTCAAGAGACCCAGTACTTC
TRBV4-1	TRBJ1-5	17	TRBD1	CASSQLYRGRGNQPQHF	TGCGCCAGCAGCCAACTGTACAGGGGTCGGGGCAATCAGCCCCAGCATTTT
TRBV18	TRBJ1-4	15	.	CASSPDRSTNEKLFF	TGTGCCAGCTCACCGGACAGATCAACTAATGAAAAACTGTTTTTT
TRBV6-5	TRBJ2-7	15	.	CASSYSSASQYEQYF	TGTGCCAGCAGTTACTCGAGTGCTTCGCAATACGAGCAGTACTTC
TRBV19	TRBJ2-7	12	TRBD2	CASSTQEGRVNF	TGTGCCAGTAGTACCCAAGAGGGGAGGGTGAACTTC
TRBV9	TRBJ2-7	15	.	CASSVGVPFEYEQYF	TGTGCCAGCAGCGTAGGCGTACCCTTCGAGTACGAGCAGTACTTC
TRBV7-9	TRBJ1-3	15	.	CASSSRGEGSDTIYF	TGTGCCAGCAGTTCAAGAGGGGAGGGGTCGGACACCATATATTTT
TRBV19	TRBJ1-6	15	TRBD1	CASSTTGLGNSPLHF	TGTGCCAGTAGCACGACAGGGCTGGGCAATTCACCCCTCCACTTT
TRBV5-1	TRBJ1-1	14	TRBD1	CASSTDRGNTEAFF	TGCGCCAGCAGTACGGACAGGGGCAACACTGAAGCTTTCTTT
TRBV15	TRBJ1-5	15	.	CATSTRSSSNQPQHF	TGTGCCACCAGCACCCGGTCGAGTAGCAATCAGCCCCAGCATTTT
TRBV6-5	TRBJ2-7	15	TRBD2	CASSKSGTATYEQYF	TGTGCCAGCAGTAAAAGCGGGACTGCTACCTACGAGCAGTACTTC
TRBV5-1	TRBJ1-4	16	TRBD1	CASSSTRTGGDEKLFF	TGCGCCAGCAGCTCCACCCGGACAGGGGGTGATGAAAAACTGTTTTTT
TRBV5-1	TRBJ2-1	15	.	CASSLVGGGGNEQFF	TGCGCCAGCAGTCTGGTTGGGGGAGGGGGCAATGAGCAGTTCTTC
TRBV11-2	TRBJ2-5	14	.	CASSLGTAQETQYF	TGTGCCAGCAGCTTAGGGACAGCACAAGAGACCCAGTACTTC
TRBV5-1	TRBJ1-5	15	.	CASSLGDNSNQPQHF	TGCGCCAGCAGCTTGGGGGACAACTCCAATCAGCCCCAGCATTTT
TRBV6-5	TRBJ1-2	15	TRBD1	CASSYSWDRGYGYTF	TGTGCCAGCAGTTACTCCTGGGACAGGGGCTATGGCTACACCTTC
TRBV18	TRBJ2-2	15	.	CASSPLPNPTGELFF	TGTGCCAGCTCACCACTCCCCAATCCAACCGGGGAGCTGTTTTTT
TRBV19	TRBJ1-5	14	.	CASSIFEGNQPQHF	TGTGCCAGTAGTATCTTCGAGGGCAATCAGCCCCAGCATTTT
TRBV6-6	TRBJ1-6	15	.	CASSYSHSYNSPLHF	TGTGCCAGCAGTTACTCCCATTCCTATAATTCACCCCTCCACTTT
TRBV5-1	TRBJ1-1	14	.	CASLPDSTNTEAFF	TGCGCCAGCCTACCGGACAGTACGAACACTGAAGCTTTCTTT
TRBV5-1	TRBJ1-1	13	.	CASSFKGGTEAFF	TGCGCCAGCAGCTTTAAGGGGGGGACTGAAGCTTTCTTT
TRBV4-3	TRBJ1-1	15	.	CASSQEGTTNTEAFF	TGCGCCAGCAGCCAAGAAGGGACAACAAACACTGAAGCTTTCTTT
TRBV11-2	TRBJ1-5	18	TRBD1	CASSSIGTGPPSNQPQHF	TGTGCCAGCAGCTCTATCGGGACAGGCCCTCCTAGCAATCAGCCCCAGCATTTT
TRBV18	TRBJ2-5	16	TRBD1	CASSPRQGPIAETQYF	TGTGCCAGCTCACCACGACAGGGTCCAATTGCAGAGACCCAGTACTTC
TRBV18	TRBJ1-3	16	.	CASSPRQADSGNTIYF	TGTGCCAGCTCACCGAGACAGGCGGACTCTGGAAACACCATATATTTT
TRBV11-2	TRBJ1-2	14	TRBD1	CASSLVPGGSGYTF	TGTGCCAGCAGCTTAGTGCCAGGGGGCTCTGGCTACACCTTC
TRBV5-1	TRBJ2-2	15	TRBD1	CASSSQGDGTGELFF	TGCGCCAGCAGCTCCCAGGGGGACGGGACCGGGGAGCTGTTTTTT
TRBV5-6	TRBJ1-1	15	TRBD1	CASSSTGQPNTEAFF	TGTGCCAGCAGCTCAACGGGACAGCCGAACACTGAAGCTTTCTTT
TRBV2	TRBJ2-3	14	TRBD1	CAGLKTGGTDTQYF	TGTGCCGGATTAAAAACAGGGGGCACAGATACGCAGTATTTT
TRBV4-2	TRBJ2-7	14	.	CASSHGGTVYEQYF	TGTGCCAGCAGCCATGGGGGGACAGTCTACGAGCAGTACTTC
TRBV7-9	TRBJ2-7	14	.	CASSLWPSGDEQYF	TGTGCCAGCAGCTTATGGCCCTCCGGGGACGAGCAGTACTTC
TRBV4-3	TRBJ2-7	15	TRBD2	CASSQELGLAGVQYF	TGCGCCAGCAGCCAAGAGTTGGGACTAGCGGGAGTGCAGTACTTC
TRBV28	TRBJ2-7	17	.	CASSPQGHSTYSYEQYF	TGTGCCAGCAGCCCACAGGGTCACTCGACCTACTCCTACGAGCAGTACTTC
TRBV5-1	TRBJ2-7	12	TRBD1	CASSVTGDEQYF	TGCGCCAGCAGCGTTACAGGGGACGAGCAGTACTTC
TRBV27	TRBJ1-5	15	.	CASRIQGAGNQPQHF	TGTGCCAGCCGAATTCAGGGCGCCGGCAATCAGCCCCAGCATTTT
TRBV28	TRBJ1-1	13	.	CASSLDRNTEAFF	TGTGCCAGCAGCCTGGACAGGAACACTGAAGCTTTCTTT
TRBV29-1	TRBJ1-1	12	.	CSSAGFNTEAFF	TGCAGCTCGGCGGGGTTCAACACTGAAGCTTTCTTT
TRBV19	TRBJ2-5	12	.	CASSGGRETQYF	TGTGCCAGTAGTGGGGGGAGAGAGACCCAGTACTTC
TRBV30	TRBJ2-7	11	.	CAWGGGNEQYF	TGTGCCTGGGGAGGTGGGAACGAGCAGTACTTC
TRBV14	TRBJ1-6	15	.	CASSFGSSYNSPLHF	TGTGCCAGCAGTTTCGGGAGCTCCTATAATTCACCCCTCCACTTT
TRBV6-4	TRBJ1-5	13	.	CASSEEVGQPQHF	TGTGCCAGCAGTGAAGAAGTCGGGCAGCCCCAGCATTTT
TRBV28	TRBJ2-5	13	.	CASSVQGWETQYF	TGTGCCAGCAGTGTCCAGGGGTGGGAGACCCAGTACTTC
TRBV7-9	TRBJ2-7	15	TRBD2	CASSSLAGVYGEQYF	TGTGCCAGCAGCTCCTTAGCGGGAGTTTATGGCGAGCAGTACTTC
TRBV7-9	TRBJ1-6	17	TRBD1	CASSFTGGADYNSPLHF	TGTGCCAGTAGCTTTACAGGGGGCGCCGACTATAATTCACCCCTCCACTTT
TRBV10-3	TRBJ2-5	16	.	CAISESAAMEGETQYF	TGTGCCATCAGTGAGTCTGCGGCTATGGAAGGAGAGACCCAGTACTTC
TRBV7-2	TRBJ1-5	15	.	CASSRTPGADQPQHF	TGTGCCAGCAGCCGGACTCCAGGGGCGGATCAGCCCCAGCATTTT
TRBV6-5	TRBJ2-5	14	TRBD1	CASSQTGFQETQYF	TGTGCCAGCAGCCAGACAGGGTTCCAAGAGACCCAGTACTTC
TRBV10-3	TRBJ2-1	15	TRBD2	CAISGTSGSYNEQFF	TGTGCCATCAGTGGTACTAGCGGCTCCTACAATGAGCAGTTCTTC
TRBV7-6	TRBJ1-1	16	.	CASSLVGAGMNTEAFF	TGTGCCAGCAGCTTAGTTGGTGCAGGGATGAACACTGAAGCTTTCTTT
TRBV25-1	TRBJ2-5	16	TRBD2	CASSASGLAIPETQYF	TGTGCCAGCAGTGCCTCGGGACTAGCGATTCCAGAGACCCAGTACTTC
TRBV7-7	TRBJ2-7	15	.	CASSLADFPTYEQYF	TGTGCCAGCAGCTTAGCGGACTTTCCCACCTACGAGCAGTACTTC
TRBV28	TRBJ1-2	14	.	CASSLEQYNYGYTF	TGTGCCAGCAGTTTAGAACAATATAACTATGGCTACACCTTC
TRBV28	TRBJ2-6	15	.	CASSFRGAGANVLTF	TGTGCCAGCAGTTTCAGGGGTGCTGGGGCCAACGTCCTGACTTTC
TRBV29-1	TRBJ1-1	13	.	CSVTTRLNTEAFF	TGCAGCGTGACAACACGGTTGAACACTGAAGCTTTCTTT
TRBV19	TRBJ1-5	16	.	CASSQGSGSFNQPQHF	TGTGCCAGTAGTCAGGGGAGCGGGAGCTTCAATCAGCCCCAGCATTTT